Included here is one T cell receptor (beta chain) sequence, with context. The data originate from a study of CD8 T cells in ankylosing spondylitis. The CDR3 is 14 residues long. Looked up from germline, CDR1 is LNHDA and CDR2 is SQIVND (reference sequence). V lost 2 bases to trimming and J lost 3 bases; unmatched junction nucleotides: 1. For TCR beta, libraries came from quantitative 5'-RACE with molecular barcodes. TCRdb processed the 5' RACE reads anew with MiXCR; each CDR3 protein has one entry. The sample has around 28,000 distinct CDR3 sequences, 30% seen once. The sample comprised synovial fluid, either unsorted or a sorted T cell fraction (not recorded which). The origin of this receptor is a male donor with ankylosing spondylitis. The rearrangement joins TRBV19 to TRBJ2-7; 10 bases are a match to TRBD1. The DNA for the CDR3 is TGTGCCAGTAGTATACGGGACAGGGGCTACGAGCAGTACTTC. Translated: CASSIRDRGYEQYF.